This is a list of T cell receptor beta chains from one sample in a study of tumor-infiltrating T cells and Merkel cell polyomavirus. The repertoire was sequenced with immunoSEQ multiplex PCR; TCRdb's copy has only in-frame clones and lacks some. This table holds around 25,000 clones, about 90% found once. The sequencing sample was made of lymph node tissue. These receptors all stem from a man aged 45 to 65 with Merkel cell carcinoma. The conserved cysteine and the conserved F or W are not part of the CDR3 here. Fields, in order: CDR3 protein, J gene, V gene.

ASSFRPNYGYT | TRBJ1-2 | TRBV28
ASSKMTGVTEAF | TRBJ1-1 | TRBV7-2
ATSSRPPEQY | TRBJ2-7 | TRBV15
ASSLTGMEYTEAF | TRBJ1-1 | TRBV5-1
ASHGTGGPFDEQY | TRBJ2-7 | TRBV28
SGIHGGEQY | TRBJ2-7 | TRBV29-1
ASTDVITVSDTEAF | TRBJ1-1 | TRBV2
ASRLDRSSYEQY | . | TRBV13
ASSSGPGGYT | TRBJ1-2 | TRBV5-1
ASSLGLAGVDTQY | TRBJ2-3 | TRBV5-4
ASIPPGDLSNQPQH | TRBJ1-5 | TRBV28
ASSPPSPTNGYT | TRBJ1-2 | TRBV18
AALGQGDSGEKLF | TRBJ1-4 | TRBV19
ASSEGQGGGYT | TRBJ1-2 | TRBV6-4
ACGPGGHYEQY | TRBJ2-7 | TRBV10-3
ASILDSNSYEQY | TRBJ2-7 | TRBV10-1
ASSEGQGSTDTQY | TRBJ2-3 | TRBV9
ASSVEVDGSDEQY | TRBJ2-7 | TRBV9
ASSSLQGNNEAF | TRBJ1-1 | TRBV7-9
ASSLGDRGKAEAF | TRBJ1-1 | TRBV28
ASSPHLTGEVSPLH | TRBJ1-6 | TRBV4-1
ASSLLGLLQPQH | TRBJ1-5 | TRBV28
ATSREPQGGYT | TRBJ1-2 | TRBV15
ASSQERGGPDTQY | TRBJ2-3 | TRBV4-2
ASSGLAVGSEQF | TRBJ2-1 | TRBV2
ASTDDEATNEKLF | TRBJ1-4 | TRBV5-4
ASRPGTSSTGELF | TRBJ2-2 | TRBV7-9
AWTLNTGELF | TRBJ2-2 | TRBV30
ASSPDRPQETQY | TRBJ2-5 | TRBV5-1
ASSFGREGLDTQY | TRBJ2-3 | TRBV5-6
ASSYSPGNQPQH | TRBJ1-5 | TRBV6-5
ASSRTGIQETQY | TRBJ2-5 | TRBV19
ASSVAVVSQETQY | TRBJ2-5 | TRBV9
ASSFVRLAGHQETQY | TRBJ2-5 | TRBV5-5
ASSHSKDIYKSRANVLT | TRBJ2-6 | TRBV18
ASSDRVTDTQY | TRBJ2-3 | TRBV19
ASSLGTGIYEQY | TRBJ2-7 | TRBV28
ASSQSRDRGHSGNTIY | TRBJ1-3 | TRBV23-1
ASSLGGGQSREQY | TRBJ2-5 | TRBV28
ASSFGGRGYT | TRBJ1-2 | TRBV5-8
ASSSPGTANEKLF | TRBJ1-4 | TRBV5-4
ASSDGTLAYNEQF | TRBJ2-1 | TRBV10-1
ASGAGFVRVEKLF | TRBJ1-4 | TRBV27